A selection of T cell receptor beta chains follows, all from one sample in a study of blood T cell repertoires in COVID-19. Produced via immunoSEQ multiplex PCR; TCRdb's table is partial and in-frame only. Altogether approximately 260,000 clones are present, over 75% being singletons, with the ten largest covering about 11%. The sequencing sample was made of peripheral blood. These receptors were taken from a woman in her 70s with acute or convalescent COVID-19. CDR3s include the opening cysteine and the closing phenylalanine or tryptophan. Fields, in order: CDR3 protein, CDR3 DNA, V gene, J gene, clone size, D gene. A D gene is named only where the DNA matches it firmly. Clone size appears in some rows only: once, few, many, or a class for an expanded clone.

CASSAQAGLNTEAFF	TGTGCCAGCAGTGCCCAGGCAGGGTTGAACACTGAAGCTTTCTTT	TRBV25-1	TRBJ1-1	NA	NA
CASSERREDTEAFF	TGTGCCAGCAGTGAAAGGAGGGAGGACACTGAAGCTTTCTTT	TRBV6-1	TRBJ1-1	once	NA
CSSPQGTGYTF	TGCAGTTCACCTCAGGGGACAGGCTACACCTTC	TRBV20-1	TRBJ1-2	NA	NA
CASSGEGGNGQPQHF	TGTGCCAGCAGTGGAGAGGGGGGGAACGGGCAGCCCCAGCATTTT	TRBV2	TRBJ1-5	NA	NA
CASSQAPVGLAGWADYYEQYF	TGTGCCAGCAGCCAAGCCCCGGTGGGGCTAGCGGGGTGGGCGGACTACTACGAGCAGTACTTC	TRBV3-1/TRBV3-2	TRBJ2-7	once	TRBD2
CASSFLSGGEQFF	TGCGCCAGCAGCTTTTTAAGCGGGGGCGAGCAGTTCTTC	TRBV5-1	TRBJ2-1	once	TRBD2
CASSLRQGDYEQYF	TGTGCCAGCAGCCTGCGACAGGGGGACTACGAGCAGTACTTC	TRBV11-3	TRBJ2-7	once	TRBD1
CASSVGSGGGSPLHF	TGTGCCAGCAGCGTAGGGTCAGGGGGCGGTTCACCCCTCCACTTT	TRBV9	TRBJ1-6	NA	TRBD1
CASSPPTGDTEAFF	TGTGCCAGCTCACCACCGACAGGGGACACTGAAGCTTTCTTT	TRBV18	TRBJ1-1	NA	TRBD1
CASSLGGVSGTLNTGELFF	TGCGCCAGCAGCTTGGGAGGGGTCAGTGGGACTTTGAACACCGGGGAGCTGTTTTTT	TRBV5-1	TRBJ2-2	NA	NA
CASSPHGVNTEAFF	TGTGCCAGCAGCCCCCACGGAGTGAACACTGAAGCTTTCTTT	TRBV3-1/TRBV3-2	TRBJ1-1	NA	NA
CASSVAAGGANEQFF	TGTGCCAGCAGCGTAGCAGCGGGGGGGGCAAATGAGCAGTTCTTC	TRBV9	TRBJ2-1	NA	TRBD2
CASRTEANYGYTF	TGCGCCAGCAGAACAGAAGCTAACTATGGCTACACCTTC	TRBV10-2	TRBJ1-2	NA	NA
CASSLEWGGYPYEQYF	TGCGCCAGCAGCCTAGAGTGGGGGGGCTATCCCTACGAGCAGTACTTC	TRBV5-1	TRBJ2-7	NA	NA
CASRAGVYGYTF	TGTGCCAGCAGGGCGGGAGTCTATGGCTACACCTTC	TRBV28	TRBJ1-2	once	NA
CASSEVFQTFTGIMNTEAFF	TGTGCCAGCAGTGAAGTTTTCCAGACGTTCACGGGTATTATGAACACTGAAGCTTTCTTT	TRBV6-1	TRBJ1-1	NA	NA
CASSNWGRGSGDTQYF	TGTGCCAGTAGTAACTGGGGCAGGGGCTCCGGAGATACGCAGTATTTT	TRBV19	TRBJ2-3	once	NA
CASSLGDRVNRFYSNQPQHF	TGTGCCAGCAGCTTGGGGGACAGGGTTAATCGATTCTATAGCAATCAGCCCCAGCATTTT	TRBV5-5	TRBJ1-5	NA	TRBD1
CASSLRGPSGTEAFF	TGTGCCAGCTCCCTTCGGGGTCCGTCGGGCACTGAAGCTTTCTTT	TRBV2	TRBJ1-1	NA	NA
CSASRRVTYEQYF	TGCAGTGCTAGTCGGAGGGTTACCTACGAGCAGTACTTC	TRBV20-1	TRBJ2-7	once	NA
CASSLSGTGGVLTF	TGCGCCAGCAGCCTATCCGGGACAGGGGGCGTCCTGACTTTC	TRBV4-1	TRBJ2-6	NA	TRBD1
CASRDPGAQGTYEQYF	TGTGCCAGTAGAGACCCTGGAGCTCAGGGGACCTACGAGCAGTACTTC	TRBV19	TRBJ2-7	NA	NA
CATMETEAFF	TGTGCCACCATGGAGACTGAAGCTTTCTTT	TRBV28	TRBJ1-1	NA	NA
CAWSPRGPHEQYF	TGTGCCTGGAGTCCGCGGGGGCCTCACGAGCAGTACTTC	TRBV30	TRBJ2-7	NA	NA
CASKPGDRAVDQFF	TGTGCCAGCAAACCGGGGGACAGGGCGGTAGATCAGTTCTTC	TRBV2	TRBJ2-1	NA	TRBD1
CASHLTVSPGTTFF	TGTGCCAGCCACCTGACTGTAAGCCCTGGAACAACTTTCTTT	TRBV27	TRBJ1-1	NA	NA
CASSSYSGEQFF	TGTGCCAGCAGCTCCTACTCTGGTGAGCAGTTCTTC	TRBV5-5	TRBJ2-1	NA	NA
CASSLEYDEQFF	TGTGCCAGCAGCTTAGAATATGATGAGCAGTTCTTC	TRBV7-9	TRBJ2-1	NA	NA
CAWSWLAGVNTGELFF	TGTGCCTGGAGTTGGCTAGCGGGGGTGAACACCGGGGAGCTGTTTTTT	TRBV30	TRBJ2-2	NA	TRBD2
CASSEPAGPMAANVLTF	TGTGCCAGCAGCGAGCCAGCGGGCCCAATGGCGGCCAACGTCCTGACTTTC	TRBV9	TRBJ2-6	NA	NA
CASSQGGGQGREQYF	TGTGCCAGCAGCCAGGGAGGGGGACAGGGTCGAGAGCAGTACTTC	TRBV3-1/TRBV3-2	TRBJ2-7	few	TRBD1
CASSSQLTSGGYNEQFF	TGCGCCAGCAGCTCCCAATTAACTAGCGGGGGCTACAATGAGCAGTTCTTC	TRBV5-1	TRBJ2-1	once	TRBD2
CASSPGLAGGSDNEQFF	TGTGCCAGCAGTCCCGGACTAGCGGGGGGAAGCGACAATGAGCAGTTCTTC	TRBV2	TRBJ2-1	NA	TRBD2
CASSPRTGGNQPQHF	TGTGCCAGCAGCCCAAGGACAGGGGGAAATCAGCCCCAGCATTTT	TRBV7-2	TRBJ1-5	NA	TRBD1
CASSSYYEQYF	TGTGCCAGCAGCTCCTACTACGAGCAGTACTTC	TRBV5-4	TRBJ2-7	NA	NA
CASSQGSPLYEQYF	TGCGCCAGCAGCCAAGGTTCCCCCCTTTACGAGCAGTACTTC	TRBV4-1	TRBJ2-7	NA	NA